This T cell receptor (beta chain) was obtained from a study of CD8 T cells in ankylosing spondylitis. The study's findings and limits: Disease-linked clones displayed a CD8+ phenotype and appeared relatively rarely in peripheral blood. Characteristic, it appeared, of ankylosing spondylitis blood was a TCR beta motif of about eight highly homologous variants. Significant enrichment of disease-linked clones was reported in matched ankylosing spondylitis synovial fluid. There were earlier reports of some motif variants in reactive arthritis synovial fluid and blood.

With molecular barcodes, quantitative 5'-RACE was used to make the TCR beta libraries. Each CDR3 protein gets one entry after TCRdb re-called the 5' RACE reads with MiXCR. In the table there are approximately 220,000 distinct CDR3 sequences, around 20% of which are singletons. This clonotype was counted between two and nine times. Its specificity is not known. Sequenced input: blood, either unsorted or a sorted T cell fraction (not recorded which). The receptor's source is a male donor with ankylosing spondylitis.

CDR3: CASSIQGTGELFF. The CDR3 nucleotides are TGTGCCAGCAGCATCCAGGGTACCGGGGAGCTGTTTTTT. This sequence joins TRBV21-1 and TRBJ2-2; no check of the table's D call, TRBD1, against the DNA was made. TRBV21-1 counts as a pseudogene. This CDR3 spans 13 amino acids.